The 12 T cell receptor beta chains in this list originate from one sample, sequenced in a study of blood T cells in healthy people across ages. Alongside a J-beta primer mix, a sample-barcoded 5' primer served in a second PCR lasting roughly 6 to 12 cycles. TCRdb passed the 5' RACE reads through MiXCR, listing each CDR3 protein once. The sample lists under 800,000 distinct CDR3 sequences; roughly 45% were seen once. The source material was blood. These TCRs come from a woman aged 55 to 70 in good health.

The chain joins TRBV5-6 to TRBJ2-4; D gene uncertain. The DNA matches TRBJ2-7 better at its end, which makes the J call doubtful. The CDR3 is 12 residues long. Per germline, CDR1 SGHDT and CDR2 YYEEEE. CDR3 DNA: TGTGCCAGCAGCTTGTCGTCAGACGAGCAGTACTTC. Protein sequence: CASSLSSDEQYF.

This clonotype has only a few counts. The chain has TRBV7-2 and TRBJ2-1; 8 bases match TRBD2. J was trimmed by 7 bases and V by 1 base; bases with no gene match: 3. Germline V CDR1 and CDR2: SGHTA, FQGNSA. The CDR3 is made up of 14 amino acids. The chain's CDR3 is CASSLVSGGNEQFF. The CDR3 DNA is TGTGCCAGCAGCTTAGTCTCGGGGGGGAATGAGCAGTTCTTC.

Remarks on this clonotype: The junction does not match germline at one end; this may be a read error. The genes are TRBV7-9 and TRBJ2-1; 7 bases fit TRBD2. The CDR3 contains 13 residues. Germline CDR1 is SEHNR and CDR2 is FQNEAQ (reference sequence). For the CDR3, the DNA is TGTGCCAGCACCTTAGCGGGCGGGGATGAGCAGTTCTTC. Translated: CASTLAGGDEQFF. Together with reference TRBV7-9 and TRBJ2-1, the CDR3 gives the full variable domain: DTGVSQNPRHKITKRGQNVTFRCDPISEHNRLYWYRQTLGQGPEFLTYFQNEAQLEKSRLLSDRFSAERPKGSFSTLEIQRTEQGDSAMYLCASTLAGGDEQFFGPGTRLTVL.

This sequence joins TRBV20-1 and TRBJ2-7, with D tentatively TRBD2 (5 bases). Germline V gene lookup returns CDR1 DFQATT and CDR2 SNEGSKA (reference sequence). The CDR3 is made up of 14 amino acids. Trimming removed 7 bases at V and 6 bases at J, with 22 bases between. The CDR3 loop is CSGAAGKSTGEQYF. CDR3 nucleotide sequence: TGCAGTGGCGCCGCCGGGAAATCTACGGGCGAGCAGTACTTC.

In its sample, this clonotype was seen a few times. This chain joins TRBV4-1 and TRBJ1-6, with 8 bases identical to TRBD1. Germline CDR1 and CDR2: MGHRA and YSYEKL. The CDR3 spans 17 residues. V was clipped by 3 bases and J by 7 bases; unmatched bases: 11. As DNA, the CDR3 is TGCGCCAGCAGCCATGGCTTAATGGGACAGGTGAATTCACCCCTCCACTTT. Encoded protein: CASSHGLMGQVNSPLHF.

This clonotype turned up a few times. The genes are TRBV20-1 and TRBJ2-1; TRBD2 agrees at 13 bases. CDR3 length: 15 amino acids. Per germline, CDR1 DFQATT and CDR2 SNEGSKA (reference sequence). Trimming took 6 bases from V and 4 from J; bases not matched to a gene: 6. The CDR3 loop reads CSAATSGRGYNEQFF. CDR3 sequence (DNA): TGCAGTGCCGCCACTAGCGGGAGGGGTTACAATGAGCAGTTCTTC.

This clonotype was seen ten or more times. The V call is TRBV7-2, the J call TRBJ2-1; 8 bases align to TRBD2. Per the germline V gene, CDR1 is SGHTA and CDR2 is FQGNSA. This CDR3 is built from 19 residues. V was clipped by 1 base and J by 7 bases; unmatched bases: 18. The CDR3 DNA reads TGTGCCAGCAGCTTAGAGTGGGGCTGGGGAGCGGGGGAAGGGAATGAGCAGTTCTTC. Translation: CASSLEWGWGAGEGNEQFF. The variable domain in full, completed from reference TRBV7-2 and TRBJ2-1, reads GAGVSQSPSNKVTEKGKDVELRCDPISGHTALYWYRQSLGQGLEFLIYFQGNSAPDKSGLPSDRFSAERTGGSVSTLTIQRTQQEDSAVYLCASSLEWGWGAGEGNEQFFGPGTRLTVL.

The chain is built from TRBV2 and TRBJ1-5, with TRBD1 identical over 8 bases. Germline V gives CDR1 SNHLY, CDR2 FYNNEI. V was clipped by 5 bases and J by 2 bases; unmatched bases: 5. The CDR3 has 15 residues. The CDR3 is CASSQDRVGNQPQHF. The CDR3 coding sequence is TGTGCCAGCAGTCAGGACAGGGTGGGCAATCAGCCCCAGCATTTT.

The chain is built from TRBV7-2 and TRBJ2-5, with D possibly called TRBD1 or TRBD2 (6 bases each). The CDR3 has 15 residues. Germline CDR1 reads SGHTA; CDR2 reads FQGNSA. V was clipped by 4 bases and J by 2 bases, with 14 bases between them. DNA for the CDR3: TGTGCCAGCAGCTGGGGCCGCGGGACACAAGAGACCCAGTACTTC. Translating it yields CASSWGRGTQETQYF.

Of note for this clonotype: One end of the junction is discordant with germline, which a read error may explain. The V and J genes are TRBV7-8 and TRBJ2-4; TRBD1 agrees at 9 bases. Germline CDR1 SGHVS, CDR2 FQNEAQ. This CDR3 comprises 19 residues. The CDR3 nucleotides read TGTGCCAGCAGCCCCCACCCGGGACAGGGTTCCCTAGCCAAAAGCATTCAGTACTTC. Translation gives CASSPHPGQGSLAKSIQYF.

The chain uses TRBV7-8 and TRBJ2-1; D perhaps matches TRBD1 (5 bases). The CDR3 runs to 12 residues. The V gene's germline CDR1 is SGHVS and CDR2 FQNEAQ. V lost 8 bases, J lost 9 bases, and 14 bases lay in between. As DNA, the CDR3 is TGTGCCAGCGGACACTCTAGGCGTGAGCAGTTCTTC. It encodes CASGHSRREQFF.

This clonotype was counted only a few times. CDR3 region: CASSYGTSVITDTQYF. In nucleotides, the CDR3 is TGTGCCAGCAGTTACGGGACTAGCGTTATAACAGATACGCAGTATTTT. The rearrangement uses TRBV6-6 and TRBJ2-3, with 10 bases identical to TRBD2. From germline, CDR1 is MNHNY and CDR2 SVGAGI (reference sequence). There are 16 residues in the CDR3. Germline trimming cut 2 bases from V and 3 bases from J; bases unmatched to any gene: 5.